A selection of T cell receptor beta chains follows, all from one sample in a study of blood T cell repertoires in COVID-19. The protocol was immunoSEQ multiplex PCR, while the TCRdb copy is restricted to in-frame clones and leaves out a portion. Of around 330,000 clones in the sample, around 84% are singletons; the top ten hold about 2%. The sequenced sample consisted of PBMCs or T cells enriched from blood (not recorded which). The origin of the receptors is a woman aged 25 to 39 who had been exposed to COVID-19. The CDR3 runs from the conserved cysteine through the conserved F or W. Fields, in order: clone size, J gene, V gene, D gene, CDR3 DNA, CDR3 protein. D genes are given only for firm matches. Rows give clone size only sometimes, using once, few, many, or a class for an expanded clone.

abundance: -; j_gene: TRBJ1-6; v_gene: TRBV2; d_gene: -; CDR3nt: TGTGCCAGCAGTGACGAGGGCGGGAGTTCACCCCTCCACTTT; CDR3aa: CASSDEGGSSPLHF
abundance: -; j_gene: TRBJ2-5; v_gene: TRBV19; d_gene: TRBD2; CDR3nt: TGTGCCAGTAGTGGTAGCGGGGGAACTCAAGAGACCCAGTACTTC; CDR3aa: CASSGSGGTQETQYF
abundance: -; j_gene: TRBJ1-1; v_gene: TRBV28; d_gene: -; CDR3nt: TGTGCCAGCAGTTCGTACAGCGGAATGAACACTGAAGCTTTCTTT; CDR3aa: CASSSYSGMNTEAFF
abundance: few; j_gene: TRBJ1-1; v_gene: TRBV25-1; d_gene: TRBD1; CDR3nt: TGTGCCACAAAGGGACAGGGAAGAACTGAAGCTTTCTTT; CDR3aa: CATKGQGRTEAFF
abundance: -; j_gene: TRBJ2-3; v_gene: TRBV27; d_gene: -; CDR3nt: TGTGCCAGCAGTTTATTCGGCAGGGTAGGAGCGGGTCCTCGCACAGATACGCAGTATTTT; CDR3aa: CASSLFGRVGAGPRTDTQYF
abundance: -; j_gene: TRBJ1-1; v_gene: TRBV5-5; d_gene: -; CDR3nt: TGTGCCAGCAGCCCCAGAGACAAGGAGAACACTGAAGCTTTCTTT; CDR3aa: CASSPRDKENTEAFF
abundance: -; j_gene: TRBJ1-1; v_gene: TRBV27; d_gene: -; CDR3nt: TGTGCCAGCAGTCTAGGTCTATCGGGTGAAGCTTTCTTT; CDR3aa: CASSLGLSGEAFF
abundance: -; j_gene: TRBJ1-6; v_gene: TRBV4-3; d_gene: TRBD1; CDR3nt: TGCGCCAGCAGCCACCAAGACAGGGGCGGATCACCCCTCCACTTT; CDR3aa: CASSHQDRGGSPLHF
abundance: -; j_gene: TRBJ1-6; v_gene: TRBV4-3; d_gene: TRBD1; CDR3nt: TGCGCCAGCAGCCAAGCCAGGGGGCGAGTACCCCTCCACTTT; CDR3aa: CASSQARGRVPLHF
abundance: -; j_gene: TRBJ2-7; v_gene: TRBV27; d_gene: TRBD2; CDR3nt: TGTGCCAGCAGTCCCCTGAGGATGGCGGGAGTGGGGGAGCAGTACTTC; CDR3aa: CASSPLRMAGVGEQYF
abundance: -; j_gene: TRBJ1-1; v_gene: TRBV27; d_gene: -; CDR3nt: TGTGCCAGCAGTTTAGGGGGGGACACTGAAGCTTTCTTT; CDR3aa: CASSLGGDTEAFF
abundance: -; j_gene: TRBJ1-5; v_gene: TRBV4-1; d_gene: TRBD1; CDR3nt: TGCGCCAGCAGCCATTCGGACAGGGGCAATCAGCCCCAGCATTTT; CDR3aa: CASSHSDRGNQPQHF
abundance: -; j_gene: TRBJ1-3; v_gene: TRBV11-3; d_gene: -; CDR3nt: TGTGCCAGCAGCTTAGATAGCACCTCTGGAAACACCATATATTTT; CDR3aa: CASSLDSTSGNTIYF
abundance: -; j_gene: TRBJ2-7; v_gene: TRBV28; d_gene: -; CDR3nt: TGTGCCAGCAGTTTGGCGGGACAGACCTACGAGCAGTACTTC; CDR3aa: CASSLAGQTYEQYF
abundance: -; j_gene: TRBJ2-5; v_gene: TRBV18; d_gene: TRBD1; CDR3nt: TGTGCCAGCTCACCGTCCCGTGGACAGGGGGGTTTAGAGACCCAGTACTTC; CDR3aa: CASSPSRGQGGLETQYF
abundance: -; j_gene: TRBJ1-5; v_gene: TRBV5-4; d_gene: -; CDR3nt: TGTGCCAGCAGCGTACAGGGAGTAAGGAATCAGCCCCAGCATTTT; CDR3aa: CASSVQGVRNQPQHF
abundance: -; j_gene: TRBJ2-2; v_gene: TRBV3-1/TRBV3-2; d_gene: -; CDR3nt: TGTGCCAGCAGCCTCCGAGGGGGTGCGAGGGAGCTGTTTTTT; CDR3aa: CASSLRGGARELFF
abundance: -; j_gene: TRBJ1-2; v_gene: TRBV20-1; d_gene: TRBD1; CDR3nt: TGCAGTGCTAGTTTTCCCGGGACAGCCTATGGCTACACCTTC; CDR3aa: CSASFPGTAYGYTF
abundance: -; j_gene: TRBJ2-1; v_gene: TRBV13; d_gene: TRBD2; CDR3nt: TGTGCCAGTACAAGGCTCGATTTTAGCGGGCCGCAGTTCTTC; CDR3aa: CASTRLDFSGPQFF
abundance: few; j_gene: TRBJ2-7; v_gene: TRBV11-2; d_gene: TRBD1; CDR3nt: TGTGCCAGCAGCATCGGACAGGGGGCTACCTACGAGCAGTACTTC; CDR3aa: CASSIGQGATYEQYF
abundance: -; j_gene: TRBJ1-2; v_gene: TRBV12-3/TRBV12-4; d_gene: -; CDR3nt: TGTGCCAGCAGCCTAGTAGGGGGTCATGGCTACACCTTC; CDR3aa: CASSLVGGHGYTF
abundance: -; j_gene: TRBJ2-3; v_gene: TRBV9; d_gene: -; CDR3nt: TGTGCCAGCGGGGCAGGGTCCGGGGATACGCAGTATTTT; CDR3aa: CASGAGSGDTQYF
abundance: once; j_gene: TRBJ1-2; v_gene: TRBV5-4; d_gene: -; CDR3nt: TGTGCCAGCAGCTTTGGGATAGGGGCTAACTATGGCTACACCTTC; CDR3aa: CASSFGIGANYGYTF
abundance: -; j_gene: TRBJ2-7; v_gene: TRBV27; d_gene: TRBD2; CDR3nt: TGTGCCAGCAGTTTAGGCGCTAGCGGGACCTACGAGCAGTACTTC; CDR3aa: CASSLGASGTYEQYF
abundance: -; j_gene: TRBJ2-7; v_gene: TRBV5-1; d_gene: TRBD2; CDR3nt: TGCGCCAGCAGCTCGCCCGGGACTAGCTACGGGCAGTACTTC; CDR3aa: CASSSPGTSYGQYF
abundance: -; j_gene: TRBJ1-2; v_gene: TRBV5-8; d_gene: TRBD1; CDR3nt: TGTGCCAGCAGCTGGGACAGGGGGAACTATGGCTACACCTTC; CDR3aa: CASSWDRGNYGYTF
abundance: -; j_gene: TRBJ2-7; v_gene: TRBV13; d_gene: -; CDR3nt: TGTGCCAGCAGCTTAGAAGGAGCCTACGAGCAGTACTTC; CDR3aa: CASSLEGAYEQYF
abundance: -; j_gene: TRBJ2-6; v_gene: TRBV28; d_gene: -; CDR3nt: TGTGCCAGCAGCCCGAGCTCTGGGGCCAACGTCCTGACTTTC; CDR3aa: CASSPSSGANVLTF
abundance: once; j_gene: TRBJ1-6; v_gene: TRBV19; d_gene: -; CDR3nt: TGTGCCAGTAGGCACAGGGATTCACCCCTCCACTTT; CDR3aa: CASRHRDSPLHF
abundance: -; j_gene: TRBJ2-1; v_gene: TRBV19; d_gene: TRBD2; CDR3nt: TGTGCCAGTAGTATGAGACTAGCGGGTCTCAATGAGCAGTTCTTC; CDR3aa: CASSMRLAGLNEQFF
abundance: -; j_gene: TRBJ2-7; v_gene: TRBV27; d_gene: TRBD2; CDR3nt: TGTGCCAGCAGTCAAGCGGGAGTGCCCTCCTACGAGCAGTACTTC; CDR3aa: CASSQAGVPSYEQYF
abundance: -; j_gene: TRBJ1-1; v_gene: TRBV11-1; d_gene: -; CDR3nt: TGTGCCAGCAGCAACAGGGTTGTTGGCACTGAAGCTTTCTTT; CDR3aa: CASSNRVVGTEAFF
abundance: -; j_gene: TRBJ2-5; v_gene: TRBV7-6; d_gene: -; CDR3nt: TGTGCCAGCAGCCTATTTGACAGACAAGAGACCCAGTACTTC; CDR3aa: CASSLFDRQETQYF
abundance: once; j_gene: TRBJ1-1; v_gene: TRBV20-1; d_gene: TRBD1; CDR3nt: TGCAGGCTAGGGGGCTACACTGAAGCTTTCTTT; CDR3aa: CRLGGYTEAFF